The rows below give T cell receptor beta chains drawn from one sample of a study of vaccination effects on CD4 cells after COVID-19. Data came from immunoSEQ multiplex PCR; TCRdb stores just in-frame clones and leaves some out. Counted here are roughly 40,000 clones, approximately 70% occurring once; the ten biggest clones make up more than 7%. Antigens for these TCRs are unknown. The material sequenced was CD4+ T cells from PBMCs cultured without peptide, taken after COVID-19 vaccination. Source of these receptors: a human donor who received a COVID-19 vaccine. CDR3s include the opening cysteine and the closing phenylalanine or tryptophan. Each record gives: V gene, J gene, clone size, D gene, CDR3 DNA, CDR3 protein. The D gene is left open where the match is weak. Only some rows state a clone size, as once, few, many or a class for expanded clones.

TRBV5-6,TRBJ2-5,once,-,TGTGCCAGCAGCTCGATGGACAGAAGTATGGAGACCCAGTACTTC,CASSSMDRSMETQYF
TRBV5-5,TRBJ2-7,-,-,TGTGCCAGCAGCTTGGCTCTAGCCTCCTACGAGCAGTACTTC,CASSLALASYEQYF
TRBV19,TRBJ2-2,-,-,TGTGCCAGTAGCCGGACAGCGGCCACCGGGGAGCTGTTTTTT,CASSRTAATGELFF
TRBV3-1/TRBV3-2,TRBJ2-7,-,TRBD1,TGTGCCAGCAGCCTTGGGACAGGACATTCCTACGAGCAGTACTTC,CASSLGTGHSYEQYF
TRBV19,TRBJ1-2,-,-,TGTGCCAGTAGTCCGCTTGGGGTGGCAGGCTACACCTTC,CASSPLGVAGYTF
TRBV5-1,TRBJ2-5,-,TRBD1,TGCGCCAGCAAGAGGACAGGCACAACTAGAGAGACCCAGTACTTC,CASKRTGTTRETQYF
TRBV2,TRBJ2-7,-,-,TGTGCCAGCAGTGAAAAGGTGCGGGGCAGGGGAATGCGAGAGCAGTACTTC,CASSEKVRGRGMREQYF
TRBV6-2/TRBV6-3,TRBJ2-7,-,-,TGTGCCAGCAGTGAGAGCCCCCTCTCCTACGAGCAGTACTTC,CASSESPLSYEQYF
TRBV19,TRBJ1-1,-,-,TGTGCCAGTAGTAAAAGAAAAACGGCCTTGGAAGCTTTCTTT,CASSKRKTALEAFF
TRBV2,TRBJ2-2,medium-sized,-,TGTGCCAGCAGTGAACAATCGGGATTCGGCACCGGGGAGCTGTTTTTT,CASSEQSGFGTGELFF
TRBV10-3,TRBJ1-5,-,-,TGTGCCATCAGTGACGGGGATCAGCCCCAGCATTTT,CAISDGDQPQHF
TRBV6-1,TRBJ1-1,-,TRBD1,TGTGCCAGCAGTGAAATGGGACAGGGCACTGAAGCTTTCTTT,CASSEMGQGTEAFF
TRBV20-1,TRBJ2-5,-,-,TGCAGTGCTAGTCCTTCTGGGGGTTACCAAGAGACCCAGTACTTC,CSASPSGGYQETQYF
TRBV5-1,TRBJ1-3,once,-,TGCGCCAGCAGCTCCGGAGGCTCTGGAAACACCATATATTTT,CASSSGGSGNTIYF
TRBV7-2,TRBJ2-1,-,TRBD2,TGTGCCAGCAGCCCCCAGCGGATCAGACTAGCGGGGGCGAATGAGCAGTTCTTC,CASSPQRIRLAGANEQFF
TRBV3-1/TRBV3-2,TRBJ1-6,-,-,TGTGCCAGCAGCCAAGTTTCCTTCACCCTCCACTTT,CASSQVSFTLHF
TRBV12-3/TRBV12-4,TRBJ2-5,-,TRBD1,TGTGCCAGCCGAGCGACAGGGGGAAAGACCCAGTACTTC,CASRATGGKTQYF
TRBV19,TRBJ1-1,few,-,TGTGCCAGTAGTATATACATGAACACTGAAGCTTTCTTT,CASSIYMNTEAFF
TRBV24-1,TRBJ2-7,-,TRBD1,TGTGCCACCAGCCCGGGACAGGGCAGACACGAGCAGTACTTC,CATSPGQGRHEQYF
TRBV29-1,TRBJ1-2,-,TRBD1,TGCAGCGGGGGGACAGGGGATGACTATGGCTACACCTTC,CSGGTGDDYGYTF
TRBV7-7,TRBJ2-5,-,-,TGTGCCAGCAGCTCTGGTCGAAAGATCCAAGAGACCCAGTACTTC,CASSSGRKIQETQYF
TRBV6-6,TRBJ2-4,-,TRBD1,TGTGCCAGCAGAGCCGGGACAGGGGGGAACATTCAGTACTTC,CASRAGTGGNIQYF
TRBV5-6,TRBJ2-1,-,TRBD2,TGTGCCAGCAGCTCGGGACTAGCGGGAGTAGGGGGGGCCTACAATGAGCAGTTCTTC,CASSSGLAGVGGAYNEQFF
TRBV5-1,TRBJ1-6,-,-,TGCGCCAGCAGCTCAACCCCAGGGAGCTCCTATAATTCACCCCTCCACTTT,CASSSTPGSSYNSPLHF
TRBV3-1/TRBV3-2,TRBJ2-7,medium-sized,TRBD2,TGTGCCAGCAGCCGCAAGTCCCCGGGACTAGCGGGGGGTGCCTACGAGCAGTACTTC,CASSRKSPGLAGGAYEQYF
TRBV12-3/TRBV12-4,TRBJ1-4,-,-,TGTGCCAGCAGTTTCAGGGAAAAACTGTTTTTT,CASSFREKLFF
TRBV2,TRBJ1-5,-,-,TGTGCCAGCAGTGTCCTTCCTCAGGGTACGGGTCAGCCCCAGCATTTT,CASSVLPQGTGQPQHF
TRBV10-3,TRBJ1-1,-,-,TGTGCCATCGTAGGACAGCTGAACACTGAAGCTTTCTTT,CAIVGQLNTEAFF
TRBV7-7,TRBJ2-6,-,-,TGTGCCAGCAGTCGCAATCTCGCCGGGGCTGGGGCCAACGTCCTGACTTTC,CASSRNLAGAGANVLTF
TRBV5-1,TRBJ1-4,-,-,TGCGCCAGCAGCCCGGGCTCGACAGGATACAATGAAAAACTGTTTTTT,CASSPGSTGYNEKLFF
TRBV10-1,TRBJ2-5,-,-,TGCGCCAGCAGAAGAGGACCCCAAGAGACCCAGTACTTC,CASRRGPQETQYF
TRBV27,TRBJ2-7,-,TRBD1,TGTGCCAGCAGTTTAGGGACAGGACCCTACGAGCAGTACTTC,CASSLGTGPYEQYF
TRBV6-1,TRBJ2-4,-,-,TGTGCCAGCAGTGGCCGGCTGGGGCAATCCAAAAACATTCAGTACTTC,CASSGRLGQSKNIQYF
TRBV20-1,TRBJ1-2,-,TRBD1,TGCAGTGGAGCAGGGGGCCGTGGCTACACCTTC,CSGAGGRGYTF
TRBV19,TRBJ2-1,-,-,TGTGCCAGTAAGGAGGGGGTCGGTAACAATGAGCAGTTCTTC,CASKEGVGNNEQFF
TRBV18,TRBJ2-1,-,TRBD2,TGTGCCAGCTCACCCGCCGGGGGAGGGTCCTACAATGAGCAGTTCTTC,CASSPAGGGSYNEQFF
TRBV6-1,TRBJ2-1,-,TRBD2,TGTGCCAGCAGTGAAGGGACTAGCGGGAGGTGGGATGAGCAGTTCTTC,CASSEGTSGRWDEQFF
TRBV18,TRBJ1-4,-,-,TGTGCCAGCTCACCTTCGACAACAACTAATGAAAAACTGTTTTTT,CASSPSTTTNEKLFF
TRBV3-1/TRBV3-2,TRBJ2-1,-,TRBD1,TGTGCCAGCAGCCAAGGGACAGGGGTAGGCAATGAGCAGTTCTTC,CASSQGTGVGNEQFF
TRBV4-2,TRBJ2-7,-,-,TGTGCCAGCAGCCAAGATCAGGTGTCCCCCTCCTACGAGCAGTACTTC,CASSQDQVSPSYEQYF
TRBV6-1,TRBJ2-1,-,TRBD1,TGTGCCAGCAGTGAGGGACAGGTACAAAACGATGAGCAGTTCTTC,CASSEGQVQNDEQFF
TRBV18,TRBJ2-3,-,-,TGTGCCAGCTCACCACCGGAACCCAATACGCAGTATTTT,CASSPPEPNTQYF
TRBV2,TRBJ2-2,few,-,TGTGCCAGCAGTTGGGGGACTCCGAACACCGGGGAGCTGTTTTTT,CASSWGTPNTGELFF
TRBV6-4,TRBJ1-2,-,-,TGTGCCAGCAGCGACCGCGGCGGGAGCTATGGCTACACCTTC,CASSDRGGSYGYTF
TRBV15,TRBJ1-1,-,-,TGTGCCACCAGCAGAGGGCAGGGTGACACTGAAGCTTTCTTT,CATSRGQGDTEAFF
TRBV25-1,TRBJ1-2,few,TRBD1,TGTGCCAGCAGCTCCGCCCTAACAGGGGACGGCTACACCTTC,CASSSALTGDGYTF
TRBV7-2,TRBJ2-2,once,-,TGTGCCAGCAGCTTAGTAGGGGGGCAGGGCGGGGAGCTGTTTTTT,CASSLVGGQGGELFF
TRBV24-1,TRBJ2-3,-,-,TGTGCCACCAGTCCGGGAGCAGGCACAGATACGCAGTATTTT,CATSPGAGTDTQYF
TRBV24-1,TRBJ2-1,-,TRBD2,TGTGCCACCAGTGAGCCCCCTTCCGCGGGGGGAGACAATGAGCAGTTCTTC,CATSEPPSAGGDNEQFF
TRBV19,TRBJ1-3,-,-,TGTGCCAGTAGTATTATTAGCAGCAGCTCTGGAAACACCATATATTTT,CASSIISSSSGNTIYF
TRBV3-1/TRBV3-2,TRBJ2-1,-,-,TGTGCCAGCAGCCAAGTGGACGGTGAGCAGTTCTTC,CASSQVDGEQFF
TRBV5-1,TRBJ1-2,-,-,TGCGCCAGCAGCTTAGGTGGGGGATCTAACTATGGCTACACCTTC,CASSLGGGSNYGYTF
TRBV19,TRBJ1-2,-,-,TGTGCCAGTAGTCCACCTGTTGTTGACCTCAACTATGGCTACACCTTC,CASSPPVVDLNYGYTF